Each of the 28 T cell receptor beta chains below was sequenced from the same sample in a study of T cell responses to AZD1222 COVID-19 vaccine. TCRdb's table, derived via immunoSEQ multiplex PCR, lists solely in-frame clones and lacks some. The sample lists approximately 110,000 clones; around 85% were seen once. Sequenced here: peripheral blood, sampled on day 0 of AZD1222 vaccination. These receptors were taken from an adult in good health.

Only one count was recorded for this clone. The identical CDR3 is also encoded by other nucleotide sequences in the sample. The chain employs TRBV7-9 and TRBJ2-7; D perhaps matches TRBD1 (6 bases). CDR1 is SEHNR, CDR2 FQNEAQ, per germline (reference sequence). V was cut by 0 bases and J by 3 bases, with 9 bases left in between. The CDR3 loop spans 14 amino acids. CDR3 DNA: TGTGCCAGCAGCTTAGCCGGGACATACTACGAGCAGTACTTC. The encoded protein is CASSLAGTYYEQYF. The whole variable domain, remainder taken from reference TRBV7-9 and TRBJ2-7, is DTGVSQNPRHKITKRGQNVTFRCDPISEHNRLYWYRQTLGQGPEFLTYFQNEAQLEKSRLLSDRFSAERPKGSFSTLEIQRTEQGDSAMYLCASSLAGTYYEQYFGPGTRLTVT.

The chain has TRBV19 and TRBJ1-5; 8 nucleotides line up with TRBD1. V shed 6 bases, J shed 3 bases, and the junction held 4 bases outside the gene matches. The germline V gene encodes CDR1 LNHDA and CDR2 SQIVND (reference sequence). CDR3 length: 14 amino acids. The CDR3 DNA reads TGTGCCAGTAGCCCGGACAGGGACAATCAGCCCCAGCATTTT. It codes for CASSPDRDNQPQHF.

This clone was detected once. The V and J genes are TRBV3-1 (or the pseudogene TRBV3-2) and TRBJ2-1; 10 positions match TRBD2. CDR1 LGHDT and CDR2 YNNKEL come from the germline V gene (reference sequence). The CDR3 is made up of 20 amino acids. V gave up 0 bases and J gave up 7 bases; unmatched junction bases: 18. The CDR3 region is CASSQDHPSGGRVVRNEQFF. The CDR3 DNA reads TGTGCCAGCAGCCAAGATCATCCTAGCGGGGGCCGCGTTGTGAGGAATGAGCAGTTCTTC.

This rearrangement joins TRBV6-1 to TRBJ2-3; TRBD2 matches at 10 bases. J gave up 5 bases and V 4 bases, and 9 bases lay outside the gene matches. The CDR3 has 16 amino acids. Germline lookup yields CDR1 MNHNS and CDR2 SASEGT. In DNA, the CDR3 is TGTGCCAGCAGTGGAAGGGAGCGGGGGGGCCAAGATACGCAGTATTTT. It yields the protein CASSGRERGGQDTQYF.

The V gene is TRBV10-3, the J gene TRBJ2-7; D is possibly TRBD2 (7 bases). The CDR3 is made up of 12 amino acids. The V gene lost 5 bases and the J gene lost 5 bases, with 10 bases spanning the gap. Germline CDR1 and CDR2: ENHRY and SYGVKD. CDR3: CAISRGAHEQYF. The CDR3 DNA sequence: TGTGCCATCAGTCGGGGGGCCCACGAGCAGTACTTC.

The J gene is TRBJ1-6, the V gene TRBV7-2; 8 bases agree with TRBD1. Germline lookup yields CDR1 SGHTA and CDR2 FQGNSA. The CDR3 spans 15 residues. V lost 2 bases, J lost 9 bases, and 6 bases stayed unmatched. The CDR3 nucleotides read TGTGCCAGCAGCTTATATGACAGGGGTGTTTCACCCCTCCACTTT. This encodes CASSLYDRGVSPLHF.

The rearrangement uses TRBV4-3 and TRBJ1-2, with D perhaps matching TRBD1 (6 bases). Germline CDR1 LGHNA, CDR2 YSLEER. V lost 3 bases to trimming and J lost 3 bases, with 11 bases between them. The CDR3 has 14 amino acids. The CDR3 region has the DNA TGCGCCAGCAGCCAGGCAGGGGAAGACTATGGCTACACCTTC. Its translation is CASSQAGEDYGYTF.

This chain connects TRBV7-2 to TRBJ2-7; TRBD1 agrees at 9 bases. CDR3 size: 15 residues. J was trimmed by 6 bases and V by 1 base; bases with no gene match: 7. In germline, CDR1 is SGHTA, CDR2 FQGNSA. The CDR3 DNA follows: TGTGCCAGCAGCTTAGATGGGACAGGGTTCCGCGAGCAGTACTTC. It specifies CASSLDGTGFREQYF.

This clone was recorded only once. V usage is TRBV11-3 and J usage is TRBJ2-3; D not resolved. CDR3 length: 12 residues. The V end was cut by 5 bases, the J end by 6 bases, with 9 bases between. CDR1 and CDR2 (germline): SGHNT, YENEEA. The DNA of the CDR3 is TGTGCCAGCAGCCTCGGACCCGATACGCAGTATTTT. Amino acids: CASSLGPDTQYF.

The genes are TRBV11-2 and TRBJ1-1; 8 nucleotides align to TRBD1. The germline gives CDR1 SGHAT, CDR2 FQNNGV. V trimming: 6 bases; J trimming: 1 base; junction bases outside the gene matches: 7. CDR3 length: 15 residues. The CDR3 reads CASSYHGTGNTEAFF. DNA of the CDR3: TGTGCCAGCAGTTACCACGGGACAGGGAACACTGAAGCTTTCTTT.

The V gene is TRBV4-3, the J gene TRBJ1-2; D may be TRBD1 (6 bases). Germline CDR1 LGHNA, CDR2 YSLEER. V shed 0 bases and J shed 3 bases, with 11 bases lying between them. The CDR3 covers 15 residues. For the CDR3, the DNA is TGCGCCAGCAGCCAAGAACAGGGATTGGACTATGGCTACACCTTC. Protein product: CASSQEQGLDYGYTF.

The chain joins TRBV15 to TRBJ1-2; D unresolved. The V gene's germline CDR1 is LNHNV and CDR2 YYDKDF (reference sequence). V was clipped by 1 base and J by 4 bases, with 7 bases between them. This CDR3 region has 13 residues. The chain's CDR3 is CATSRGERYGYTF. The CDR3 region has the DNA TGTGCCACCAGCAGAGGGGAGCGCTATGGCTACACCTTC. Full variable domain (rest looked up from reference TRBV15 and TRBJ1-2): DAMVIQNPRYQVTQFGKPVTLSCSQTLNHNVMYWYQQKSSQAPKLLFHYYDKDFNNEADTPDNFQSRRPNTSFCFLDIRSPGLGDTAMYLCATSRGERYGYTFGSGTRLTVV.

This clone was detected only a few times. CDR3 nucleotides: TGTGCCAGCAGCATTGAGGGACAGGGGTTACTAAATGAGCAGTTCTTC. Its protein is CASSIEGQGLLNEQFF. The chain links TRBV5-8 to TRBJ2-1; TRBD1 agrees at 10 bases. The CDR3 covers 16 residues. The junction had 11 bases not matched to a gene; V was cut back by 4 bases and J by 7 bases. Germline CDR1 is SGHTS and CDR2 is YDEGEE.

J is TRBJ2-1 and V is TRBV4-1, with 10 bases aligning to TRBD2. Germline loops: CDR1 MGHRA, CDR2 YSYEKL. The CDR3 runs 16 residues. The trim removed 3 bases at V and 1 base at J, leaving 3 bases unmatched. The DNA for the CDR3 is TGCGCCAGCAGCCACAGCGGGGGGGTTTCCTACAATGAGCAGTTCTTC. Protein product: CASSHSGGVSYNEQFF.

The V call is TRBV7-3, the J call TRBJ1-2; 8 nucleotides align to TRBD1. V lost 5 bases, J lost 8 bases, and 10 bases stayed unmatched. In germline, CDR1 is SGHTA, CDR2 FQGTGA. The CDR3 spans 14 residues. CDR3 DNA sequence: TGTGCCAGCAGCGCTAACCCACAGGGGGAAGGCTACACCTTC. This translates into CASSANPQGEGYTF.

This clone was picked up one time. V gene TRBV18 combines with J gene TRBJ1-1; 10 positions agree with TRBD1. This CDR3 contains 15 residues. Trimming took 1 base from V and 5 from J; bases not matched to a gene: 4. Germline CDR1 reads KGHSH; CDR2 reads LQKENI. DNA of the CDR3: TGTGCCAGCTCACCACTCCGGGACAGGGGTACTGAAGCTTTCTTT. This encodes CASSPLRDRGTEAFF. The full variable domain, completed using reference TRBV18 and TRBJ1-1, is NAGVMQNPRHLVRRRGQEARLRCSPMKGHSHVYWYRQLPEEGLKFMVYLQKENIIDESGMPKERFSAEFPKEGPSILRIQQVVRGDSAAYFCASSPLRDRGTEAFFGQGTRLTVV.

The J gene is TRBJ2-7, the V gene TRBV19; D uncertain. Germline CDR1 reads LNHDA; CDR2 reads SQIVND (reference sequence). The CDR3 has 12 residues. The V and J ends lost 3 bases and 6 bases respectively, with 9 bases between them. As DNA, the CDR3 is TGTGCCAGTAGTATTTCGAATGGCGAGCAGTACTTC. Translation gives CASSISNGEQYF.

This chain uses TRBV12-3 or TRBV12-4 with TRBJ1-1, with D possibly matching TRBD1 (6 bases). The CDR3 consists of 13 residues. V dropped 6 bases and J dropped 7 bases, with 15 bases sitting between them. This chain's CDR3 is CASSQQGSGEAFF. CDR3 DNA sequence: TGTGCCAGCAGCCAGCAGGGGTCCGGTGAAGCTTTCTTT.

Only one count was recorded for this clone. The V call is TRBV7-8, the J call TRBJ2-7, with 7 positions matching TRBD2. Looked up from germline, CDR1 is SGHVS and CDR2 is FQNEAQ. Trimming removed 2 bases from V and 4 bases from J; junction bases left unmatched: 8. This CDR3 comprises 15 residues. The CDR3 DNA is TGTGCCAGCAGCTTAAGGGAGGGGCTTTCATACGAGCAGTACTTC. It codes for CASSLREGLSYEQYF.

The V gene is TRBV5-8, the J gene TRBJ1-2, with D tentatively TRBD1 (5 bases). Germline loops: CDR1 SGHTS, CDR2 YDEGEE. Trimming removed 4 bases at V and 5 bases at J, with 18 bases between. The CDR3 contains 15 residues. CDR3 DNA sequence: TGTGCCAGCAGCCCACGGAGGGGAACGAGTTATGGCTACACCTTC. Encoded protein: CASSPRRGTSYGYTF.

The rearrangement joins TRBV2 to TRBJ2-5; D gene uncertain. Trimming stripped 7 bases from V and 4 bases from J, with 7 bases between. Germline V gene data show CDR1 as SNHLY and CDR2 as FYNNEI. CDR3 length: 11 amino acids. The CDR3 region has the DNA TGTGCCAGCAACAACTTAGAGACCCAGTACTTC. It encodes CASNNLETQYF.

The chain's CDR3 is CASSLGTGGFVNTQYF. CDR3 DNA: TGTGCCAGCAGCTTAGGGACAGGGGGGTTTGTGAATACGCAGTATTTT. This chain connects TRBV7-6 to TRBJ2-3; TRBD1 aligns across 10 bases. Losses at the gene ends were 1 base for V and 7 bases for J; bases not matched to a gene: 8. The CDR3 loop spans 16 amino acids. CDR1 is SGHVS, CDR2 FNYEAQ, per germline.

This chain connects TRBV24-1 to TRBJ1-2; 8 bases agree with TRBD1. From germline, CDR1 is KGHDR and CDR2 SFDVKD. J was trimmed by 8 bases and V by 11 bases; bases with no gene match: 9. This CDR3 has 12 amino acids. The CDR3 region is CAIPPSGGGYTF. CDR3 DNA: TGTGCCATCCCCCCGTCAGGGGGCGGCTACACCTTC.

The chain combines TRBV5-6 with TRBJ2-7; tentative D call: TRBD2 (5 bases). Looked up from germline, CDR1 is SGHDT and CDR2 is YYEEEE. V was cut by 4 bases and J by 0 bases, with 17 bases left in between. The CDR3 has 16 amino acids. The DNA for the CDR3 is TGTGCCAGCAGCGCCTTCCGGGGTCCAAGCTCCTACGAGCAGTACTTC. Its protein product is CASSAFRGPSSYEQYF.

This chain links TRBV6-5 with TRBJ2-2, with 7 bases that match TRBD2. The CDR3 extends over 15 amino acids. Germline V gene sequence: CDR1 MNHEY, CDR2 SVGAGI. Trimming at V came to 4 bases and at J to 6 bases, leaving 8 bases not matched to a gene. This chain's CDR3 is CASSSAGRVAGELFF. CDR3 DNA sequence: TGTGCCAGCAGTTCGGCGGGGAGGGTTGCCGGGGAGCTGTTTTTT.

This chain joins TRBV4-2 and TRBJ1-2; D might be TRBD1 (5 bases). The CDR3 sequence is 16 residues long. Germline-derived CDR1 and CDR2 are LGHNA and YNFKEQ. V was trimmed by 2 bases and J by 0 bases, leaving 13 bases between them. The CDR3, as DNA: TGTGCCAGCAGCCAAACTCGGGACCAACCTAACTATGGCTACACCTTC. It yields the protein CASSQTRDQPNYGYTF.

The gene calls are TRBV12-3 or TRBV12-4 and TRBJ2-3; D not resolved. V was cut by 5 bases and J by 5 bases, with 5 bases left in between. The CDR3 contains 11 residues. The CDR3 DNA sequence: TGTGCCAGCAGTCGAGGAGATACGCAGTATTTT. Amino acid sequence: CASSRGDTQYF.

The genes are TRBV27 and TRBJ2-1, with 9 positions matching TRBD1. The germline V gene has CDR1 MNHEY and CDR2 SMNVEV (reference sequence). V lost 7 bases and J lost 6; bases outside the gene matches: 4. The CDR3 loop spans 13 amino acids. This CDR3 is CASKPGQGNEQFF. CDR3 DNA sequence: TGTGCCAGCAAGCCGGGACAGGGCAATGAGCAGTTCTTC.